The 9 T cell receptor beta chains reported below all come from one sample, sequenced in a study of cytomegalovirus exposure and HLA in healthy donors. Produced via immunoSEQ multiplex PCR; TCRdb's table is partial and in-frame only. This repertoire shows roughly 150,000 clones, roughly 79% found once; its top ten account for roughly 29%. Specimen: PBMCs. These receptors originate from a man aged 25-45 years in good health and CMV-seropositive.

This clone occurred a few times. The chain has TRBV19 and TRBJ2-7; the match to TRBD2 covers 12 bases. The CDR3 totals 13 residues. V lost 8 bases and J lost 2; bases outside the gene matches: 1. Germline CDR1 and CDR2: LNHDA and SQIVND (reference sequence). The DNA for the CDR3 is TGTGCCAGTCGGACTAGCGGGACCTACGAGCAGTACTTC. The encoded protein is CASRTSGTYEQYF. Supplemented by reference TRBV19 and TRBJ2-7, the full variable domain reads DGGITQSPKYLFRKEGQNVTLSCEQNLNHDAMYWYRQDPGQGLRLIYYSQIVNDFQKGDIAEGYSVSREKKESFPLTVTSAQKNPTAFYLCASRTSGTYEQYFGPGTRLTVT.

The table lists this clone with a count of one. This sequence joins TRBV10-3 and TRBJ2-3, with a tentative D call TRBD2 (5 bases). This CDR3 has 15 amino acids. The germline V gene has CDR1 ENHRY and CDR2 SYGVKD. Trimming took 1 base from V and 2 from J, leaving 10 bases between them. The CDR3 loop is CAISEFGRDTDTQYF. In DNA form, the CDR3 reads TGTGCCATCAGTGAGTTTGGCCGGGACACAGATACGCAGTATTTT.

This clone has ten or more counts. The junction shows a germline mismatch at one end, possibly a read error. V gene TRBV7-3 combines with J gene TRBJ1-1, with 9 nucleotides matching TRBD1. The CDR3 totals 13 residues. The germline V gene encodes CDR1 SGHTA and CDR2 FQGTGA. The CDR3 sequence: CASSLTGGFEAFF. Written as DNA, the CDR3 is TGTGCCAGCAGCCTAACAGGGGGCTTTGAAGCTTTCTTT.

The CDR3 DNA sequence: TGTGCCAGCAGCGAGGGACTAGCGGGGACCTACGAGCAGTACTTC. The encoded protein is CASSEGLAGTYEQYF. The chain recombines TRBV9 with TRBJ2-7, with TRBD2 identical over 13 bases. There are 15 residues in the CDR3. The germline V gene has CDR1 SGDLS and CDR2 YYNGEE. The trim removed 3 bases at V and 2 bases at J, leaving 2 bases unmatched.

V and J are TRBV2 and TRBJ2-1, with 7 bases aligning to TRBD1. The CDR3 is made up of 12 amino acids. Germline V lookup: CDR1 SNHLY, CDR2 FYNNEI. J lost 8 bases, V lost 7 bases, and 5 bases had no gene match. As DNA, the CDR3 is TGTGCCAGCAATCCGAGGGGGCATGAGCAGTTCTTC. Its translation is CASNPRGHEQFF.

This chain uses TRBV5-1 with TRBJ1-1; no definite D call. This CDR3 spans 15 amino acids. Looked up from germline, CDR1 is SGHRS and CDR2 is YFSETQ. Deletions cut 0 bases from V and 5 bases from J, with 14 bases between. CDR3 region: CASSLEGRSGTEAFF. DNA of the CDR3: TGCGCCAGCAGCTTGGAGGGCAGGTCGGGGACTGAAGCTTTCTTT.

This clone was recorded once. The chain links TRBV7-2 to TRBJ2-1, with 7 bases aligning to TRBD2. The length of the CDR3 is 15 residues. Trimming at V came to 5 bases and at J to 6 bases, leaving 10 bases not matched to a gene. The germline CDR1 and CDR2 sequences are SGHTA and FQGNSA. CDR3 in amino acids: CASSLQSGAGNEQFF. CDR3 sequence (DNA): TGTGCCAGCAGCCTCCAAAGCGGGGCAGGCAATGAGCAGTTCTTC.

The chain couples TRBV5-4 to TRBJ2-1; TRBD2 matches 16 bases. The CDR3 covers 17 residues. Germline V gene lookup returns CDR1 SGHNT and CDR2 YYREEE (reference sequence). Unmatched junction bases numbered 6, after V lost 4 bases and J lost 5 bases. CDR3 residues: CASSEGTSGRANNEQFF. CDR3 coding DNA: TGTGCCAGCAGCGAAGGGACTAGCGGGAGGGCGAACAATGAGCAGTTCTTC.

There are a few counts of this clone. The gene calls are TRBV5-1 and TRBJ1-2, with a weak D call TRBD1 (5 bases). CDR1 is SGHRS, CDR2 YFSETQ, per germline. Trimming pared 0 bases from V and 6 bases from J, leaving 9 bases between. CDR3 length: 13 residues. The CDR3 coding sequence is TGCGCCAGCAGCTTGGAAGGGGTTGATGGCTACACCTTC. Its translation: CASSLEGVDGYTF.